In its sample, the clone carrying this TCR beta chain was seen many times. What it binds is not known. As the template, RNA transcripts were used to amplify TCR beta CDR3 regions. RT-PCR with HTBI primers came first, then second-round multiplex PCR. TCRdb used MiXCR to reprocess the multiplex PCR reads, holding one entry per CDR3 protein. The sample shows about 16,000 distinct CDR3 sequences, 45% to 55% of them seen only once. These data belong to a study of Graves' ophthalmopathy and Graves' hyperthyroidism. Study results and caveats: Most thyroid clonotypes with frequency above 0.001 were detected in blood too.

Germline CDR1 reads SGHRS; CDR2 reads YFSETQ. Trimming removed 4 bases from V and 7 bases from J, with 12 bases in between. This CDR3 has 14 residues. This TCR was recovered from a woman aged 40 to 50 with stable Graves' hyperthyroidism. The rearrangement uses TRBV5-1 and TRBJ1-6, with D uncertain. Source material: peripheral blood. The CDR3 here is CASSPFTGNSPLHF. In DNA, the CDR3 is TGCGCCAGCAGCCCCTTCACGGGAAATTCACCCCTCCACTTT.